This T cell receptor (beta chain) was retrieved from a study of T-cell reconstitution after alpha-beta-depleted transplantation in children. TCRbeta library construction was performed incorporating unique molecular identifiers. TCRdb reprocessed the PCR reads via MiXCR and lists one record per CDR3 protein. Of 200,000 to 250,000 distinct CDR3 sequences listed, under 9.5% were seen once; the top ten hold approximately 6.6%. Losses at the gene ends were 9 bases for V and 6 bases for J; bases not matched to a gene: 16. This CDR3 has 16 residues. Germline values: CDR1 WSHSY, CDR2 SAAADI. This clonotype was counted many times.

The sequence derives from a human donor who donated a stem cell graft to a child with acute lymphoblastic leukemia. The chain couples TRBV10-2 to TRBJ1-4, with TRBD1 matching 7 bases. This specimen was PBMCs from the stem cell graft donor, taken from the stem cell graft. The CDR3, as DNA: TGCGCCAGTAAACGAGGGGGCGCAGGTTTGGATGAAAAACTGTTTTTT. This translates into CASKRGGAGLDEKLFF.